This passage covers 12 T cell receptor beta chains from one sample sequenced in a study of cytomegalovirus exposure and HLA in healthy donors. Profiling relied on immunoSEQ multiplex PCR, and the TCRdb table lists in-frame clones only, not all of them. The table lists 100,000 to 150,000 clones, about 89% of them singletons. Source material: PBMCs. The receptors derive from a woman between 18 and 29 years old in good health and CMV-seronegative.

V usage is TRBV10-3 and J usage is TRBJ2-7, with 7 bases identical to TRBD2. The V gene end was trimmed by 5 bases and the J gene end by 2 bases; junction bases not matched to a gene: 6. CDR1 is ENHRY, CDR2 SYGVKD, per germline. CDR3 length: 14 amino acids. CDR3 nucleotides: TGTGCCATCAGTACTAGCGAGAAAGCCTACGAGCAGTACTTC. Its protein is CAISTSEKAYEQYF.

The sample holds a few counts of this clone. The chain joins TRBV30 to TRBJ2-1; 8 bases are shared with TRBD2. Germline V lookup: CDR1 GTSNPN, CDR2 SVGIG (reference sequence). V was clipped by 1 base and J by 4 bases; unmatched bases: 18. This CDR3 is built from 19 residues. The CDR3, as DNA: TGTGCCTGGAGTGATACCATCGCCTTGGCGGGAGGCTTATACAATGAGCAGTTCTTC. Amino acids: CAWSDTIALAGGLYNEQFF.

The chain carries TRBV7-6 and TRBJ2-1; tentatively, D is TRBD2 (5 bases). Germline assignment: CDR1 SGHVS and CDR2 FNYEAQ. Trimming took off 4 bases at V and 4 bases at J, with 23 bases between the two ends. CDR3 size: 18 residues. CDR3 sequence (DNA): TGTGCCAGCAGCTCCCGAGGGTTTTATGGGAGTTTGTACAATGAGCAGTTCTTC. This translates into CASSSRGFYGSLYNEQFF.

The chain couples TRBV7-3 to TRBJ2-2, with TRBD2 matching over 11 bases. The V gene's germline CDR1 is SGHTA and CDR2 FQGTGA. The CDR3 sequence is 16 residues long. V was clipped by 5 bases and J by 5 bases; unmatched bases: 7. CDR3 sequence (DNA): TGTGCCAGCAGCCTCCTTAGCGGGAGGGGTACCGGGGAGCTGTTTTTT. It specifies CASSLLSGRGTGELFF.

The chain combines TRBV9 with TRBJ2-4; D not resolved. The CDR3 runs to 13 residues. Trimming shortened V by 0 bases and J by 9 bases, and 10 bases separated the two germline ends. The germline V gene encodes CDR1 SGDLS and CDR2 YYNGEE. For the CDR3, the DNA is TGTGCCAGCAGCGTAGGGCTAGAAAGCATTCAGTACTTC. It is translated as CASSVGLESIQYF.

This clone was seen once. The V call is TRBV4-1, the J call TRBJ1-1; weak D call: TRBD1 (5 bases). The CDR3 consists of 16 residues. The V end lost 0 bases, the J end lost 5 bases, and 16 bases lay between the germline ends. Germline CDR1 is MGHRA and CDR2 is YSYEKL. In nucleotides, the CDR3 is TGCGCCAGCAGCCAAGATCGGGGCGGGGCAGGGACTGAAGCTTTCTTT. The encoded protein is CASSQDRGGAGTEAFF.

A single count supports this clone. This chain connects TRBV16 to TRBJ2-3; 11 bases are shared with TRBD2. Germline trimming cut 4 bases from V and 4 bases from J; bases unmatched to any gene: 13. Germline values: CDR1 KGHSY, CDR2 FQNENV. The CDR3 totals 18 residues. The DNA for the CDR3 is TGTGCCAGCAGCCGATTAGCGGGAGGGCCTGAAGTTTCAGATACGCAGTATTTT. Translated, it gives CASSRLAGGPEVSDTQYF.

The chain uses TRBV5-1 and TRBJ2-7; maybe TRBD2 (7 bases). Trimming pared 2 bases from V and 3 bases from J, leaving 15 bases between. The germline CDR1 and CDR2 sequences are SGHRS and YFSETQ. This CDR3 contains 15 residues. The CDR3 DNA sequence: TGCGCCAGCAGCTTAAAAGGCGGGGGCATCTACGAGCAGTACTTC. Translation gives CASSLKGGGIYEQYF.

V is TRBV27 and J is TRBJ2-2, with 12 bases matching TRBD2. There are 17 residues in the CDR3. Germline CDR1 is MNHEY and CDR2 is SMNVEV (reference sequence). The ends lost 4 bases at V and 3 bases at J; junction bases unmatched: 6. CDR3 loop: CASSSRLAGEDTGELFF. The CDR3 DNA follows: TGTGCCAGCAGTTCCCGACTAGCGGGAGAGGACACCGGGGAGCTGTTTTTT.

CDR3 DNA: TGTGCCAGCAGCGGGGACAGTAACTATGGCTACACCTTC. Protein product: CASSGDSNYGYTF. This chain links TRBV13 with TRBJ1-2, with 7 bases lining up with TRBD1. Trimming at V came to 5 bases and at J to 1 base, leaving 1 base not matched to a gene. Germline-derived CDR1 and CDR2 are PRHDT and FYEKMQ (reference sequence). The CDR3 consists of 13 residues.

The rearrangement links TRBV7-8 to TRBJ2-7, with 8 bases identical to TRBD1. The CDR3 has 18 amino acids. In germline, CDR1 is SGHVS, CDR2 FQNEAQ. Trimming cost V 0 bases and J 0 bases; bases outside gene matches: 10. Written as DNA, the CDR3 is TGTGCCAGCAGCTTAGCTATCTCGACAGGGGCTAACTCCTACGAGCAGTACTTC. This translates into CASSLAISTGANSYEQYF.

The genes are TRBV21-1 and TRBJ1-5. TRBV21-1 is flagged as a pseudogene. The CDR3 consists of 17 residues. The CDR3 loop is CASSKVGGRVGNQPQHF. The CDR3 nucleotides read TGTGCCAGCAGCAAAGTCGGGGGGCGTGTGGGCAATCAGCCCCAGCATTTT.